This T cell receptor (beta chain) was observed in a study of OX40 agonist ivuxolimab in advanced cancers. Study summary: Patients were dosed with the agonistic anti-OX40 (CD134) antibody ivuxolimab. Administration of intravenous ivuxolimab to patients occurred every 2 weeks at 0.01 to 10 mg/kg.

Peripheral blood came from all dose cohorts at three timepoints. The repertoire was sequenced with immunoSEQ multiplex PCR; TCRdb's copy has only in-frame clones and lacks some. The sample includes 50,000 to 65,000 clones, over 80% of them seen just once. The CDR3 covers 13 residues. CDR1 is LNHDA, CDR2 SQIVND, per germline (reference sequence). With V trimmed by 5 bases and J by 10 bases, 10 bases remained unmatched. The sequencing here drew on CD4+ or CD8+ T cells sorted from blood, taken in a trial of the OX40 agonist ivuxolimab. The chain recombines TRBV19 with TRBJ1-1; 7 nucleotides match TRBD1. The receptor was derived from an adult with an advanced solid tumor such as melanoma, head and neck, liver or kidney cancer. The CDR3 spells CASSGSWQGVAFF. CDR3 DNA: TGTGCCAGTAGTGGGTCGTGGCAGGGGGTAGCTTTCTTT.